This passage covers 17 T cell receptor beta chains from one sample sequenced in a study of early T cells in non-severe SARS-CoV-2 infection. TCRdb re-analysed the 5' RACE reads in MiXCR, keeping a single row per CDR3 protein. This table holds some 67,000 distinct CDR3 sequences, 12% to 15% found once. Sequences were obtained from whole blood. The receptor set was obtained from an adult who was a healthcare worker with PCR-confirmed SARS-CoV-2 infection or an uninfected control (not recorded which).

The chain employs TRBV29-1 and TRBJ2-2; no definite D call. The CDR3 runs to 11 residues. V lost 4 bases and J 5 bases, leaving 5 bases between the germline ends. CDR1 is SQVTM, CDR2 ANQGSEA, per germline. CDR3 sequence (DNA): TGCAGCGTTGCGGGTACCGGGGAGCTGTTTTTT. Amino acids: CSVAGTGELFF.

This clonotype showed up just a few times. This rearrangement joins TRBV29-1 to TRBJ2-3, with D unclear. Between the trimmed V and J ends, which lost 0 bases and 3 bases, there was a span of 10 bases. The germline V gene has CDR1 SQVTM and CDR2 ANQGSEA. This CDR3 contains 14 residues. The CDR3 DNA is TGCAGCGTTGAAGATCGGAAGGGAACAGATACGCAGTATTTT. Protein product: CSVEDRKGTDTQYF.

This chain uses TRBV9 with TRBJ2-5, with TRBD1 matching over 7 bases. Trimming removed 0 bases from V and 0 bases from J; junction bases left unmatched: 5. In germline, CDR1 is SGDLS, CDR2 YYNGEE. The CDR3 contains 16 residues. CDR3 DNA: TGTGCCAGCAGCGTAGCGGGACAGCTGTACCAAGAGACCCAGTACTTC. It is translated as CASSVAGQLYQETQYF.

The rearrangement joins TRBV19 to TRBJ2-7; TRBD1 aligns across 11 bases. The germline V gene encodes CDR1 LNHDA and CDR2 SQIVND (reference sequence). V was pared by 6 bases and J by 4 bases, with 5 bases of the junction left unmatched. CDR3 size: 14 residues. The CDR3 bases are TGTGCCAGTAGCTTCCGGGACAGGGGGTACGAGCAGTACTTC. This encodes CASSFRDRGYEQYF.

The rearrangement joins TRBV14 to TRBJ2-2, with a weak D call TRBD2 (6 bases). The V end lost 2 bases, the J end lost 4 bases, and 8 bases lay between the germline ends. Germline lookup yields CDR1 SGHDN and CDR2 FVKESK. The CDR3 consists of 14 residues. The DNA for the CDR3 is TGTGCCAGCAGCCAACGGGGGACCACCGGGGAGCTGTTTTTT. This translates into CASSQRGTTGELFF. The full variable domain, completed using reference TRBV14 and TRBJ2-2, is EAGVTQFPSHSVIEKGQTVTLRCDPISGHDNLYWYRRVMGKEIKFLLHFVKESKQDESGMPNNRFLAERTGGTYSTLKVQPAELEDSGVYFCASSQRGTTGELFFGEGSRLTVL.

The V and J genes are TRBV27 and TRBJ1-1; D might be TRBD1 (5 bases). The V and J ends lost 3 bases and 1 base respectively, with 15 bases between them. The CDR3 runs to 16 residues. Germline V lookup: CDR1 MNHEY, CDR2 SMNVEV (reference sequence). The CDR3 region is CASSFFGRGRNTEAFF. The DNA for the CDR3 is TGTGCCAGCAGTTTTTTTGGTCGGGGGAGGAACACTGAAGCTTTCTTT.

In this sample, this clonotype turned up a few times. This chain links TRBV12-3 or TRBV12-4 with TRBJ2-7; TRBD2 might be the D (5 bases). The CDR3 runs to 13 residues. V dropped 4 bases and J dropped 4 bases, with 11 bases sitting between them. In DNA, the CDR3 is TGTGCCAGCAGTTCCGTGGGAGTATACGAGCAGTACTTC. Its protein is CASSSVGVYEQYF.

The chain employs TRBV5-1 and TRBJ1-2, with a weak D call TRBD1 (5 bases). The CDR3 has 14 residues. CDR1 SGHRS and CDR2 YFSETQ come from the germline V gene. Trimming removed 4 bases at V and 5 bases at J, with 15 bases between. CDR3 sequence: CASSETTELYGYTF. The DNA for the CDR3 is TGCGCCAGCAGCGAAACGACAGAACTGTATGGCTACACCTTC.

Only a few counts were recorded for this clonotype. The chain uses TRBV11-2 and TRBJ2-2; 7 nucleotides align to TRBD2. Germline V gives CDR1 SGHAT, CDR2 FQNNGV. This CDR3 contains 16 residues. J gave up 2 bases and V 4 bases, and 7 bases lay outside the gene matches. CDR3 nucleotides: TGTGCCAGCAGCTCAAGTCTGGGACTAAACACCGGGGAGCTGTTTTTT. It encodes CASSSSLGLNTGELFF.

The rearrangement uses TRBV19 and TRBJ1-5; D remains ambiguous. The CDR3 extends over 12 amino acids. Germline CDR1 reads LNHDA; CDR2 reads SQIVND (reference sequence). The germline V and J ends were trimmed by 3 bases and 9 bases, with 9 bases remaining between them. The CDR3 loop reads CASSIHVSPQHF. The CDR3 DNA is TGTGCCAGTAGTATTCACGTTTCGCCCCAGCATTTT.

In DNA, the CDR3 is TGTGCCAGCAGTTACTCGTGGAAAGACCAGAACACTGAAGCTTTCTTT. Translated: CASSYSWKDQNTEAFF. The chain uses TRBV6-6 and TRBJ1-1; D unresolved. The V gene's germline CDR1 is MNHNY and CDR2 SVGAGI (reference sequence). This CDR3 spans 16 amino acids. The ends were cut back, 0 bases at V and 1 base at J, with 12 bases in the middle.

The chain links TRBV18 to TRBJ2-5, with D tentatively TRBD1 (6 bases). The CDR3 length is 14 residues. Looked up from germline, CDR1 is KGHSH and CDR2 is LQKENI. The V and J ends lost 2 bases and 3 bases respectively, with 10 bases between them. For the CDR3, the DNA is TGTGCCAGCTCACCAGTGGACAGTGAAGAGACCCAGTACTTC. This sequence encodes CASSPVDSEETQYF.

The rearrangement joins TRBV7-2 to TRBJ1-2, with a possible D match to TRBD1 (5 bases). In germline, CDR1 is SGHTA, CDR2 FQGNSA. The CDR3 loop spans 16 amino acids. V gave up 1 base and J gave up 4 bases, with 16 bases separating them. CDR3 in amino acids: CASSLDAAGTSYGYTF. In nucleotides, the CDR3 is TGTGCCAGCAGCTTAGACGCGGCAGGGACCTCCTATGGCTACACCTTC.

This clonotype was detected many times. The chain recombines TRBV28 with TRBJ1-1, with TRBD1 identical over 7 bases. The length of the CDR3 is 11 residues. The germline gives CDR1 MDHEN, CDR2 SYDVKM. V was clipped by 6 bases and J by 10 bases; unmatched bases: 5. Written as DNA, the CDR3 is TGTGCCAGCAGAAACAGGGGTGGAGCTTTCTTT. Its protein product is CASRNRGGAFF.

This clonotype came up a few times. This rearrangement joins TRBV5-1 to TRBJ2-7; D may be TRBD1 (6 bases). Germline values: CDR1 SGHRS, CDR2 YFSETQ. The germline V and J ends were trimmed by 4 bases and 2 bases, with 16 bases remaining between them. The CDR3 runs to 15 residues. This CDR3 reads CASSAQTGRPYEQYF. The CDR3 nucleotides are TGCGCCAGCAGCGCACAGACAGGCCGCCCCTACGAGCAGTACTTC.

The sample holds a few counts of this clonotype. The CDR3: CASSFSETQYF. The CDR3 DNA reads TGTGCCAGCAGCTTTTCAGAGACCCAGTACTTC. The gene calls are TRBV7-2 and TRBJ2-5; no definite D call. The CDR3 contains 11 residues. The germline gives CDR1 SGHTA, CDR2 FQGNSA. V shed 3 bases and J shed 4 bases, with 3 bases lying between them.

This clonotype was observed at least ten times. J is TRBJ2-2 and V is TRBV19; TRBD2 matches at 10 bases. The CDR3 contains 18 residues. Germline CDR1 LNHDA, CDR2 SQIVND (reference sequence). After removal of 8 bases from V and 2 bases from J, the junction contained 14 bases not matched to a gene. The CDR3 spells CASGKRGGSYSNTGELFF. The CDR3 nucleotides are TGTGCCAGTGGAAAGCGGGGGGGCAGCTACTCAAACACCGGGGAGCTGTTTTTT.